This T cell receptor (beta chain) originates from a study of shared clonotypes between healthy human individuals. Study-level findings and limits: For naive CD4 cells, roughly 5% of clonotypes were shared across a handful of donors.

Naive CD8 cells were CD45RO-negative, positively selected for CCR7, excluding terminally differentiated effector memory CD45RA+ cells. Libraries were prepared by immunoSEQ multiplex PCR; TCRdb keeps only in-frame clonotypes and omits some of them. The data show around 610,000 clones, about 95% seen once. On this clone: Antigen unknown.

The origin of this receptor is a woman in her twenties or thirties in good health. Sequenced: naive CD8+ T cells sorted from blood.

The CDR3 reads CASSPTVRGYEQYF. The CDR3 region has the DNA TGTGCCAGCAGCCCGACAGTACGCGGCTACGAGCAGTACTTC. The chain couples TRBV11-1 to TRBJ2-7, with D perhaps matching TRBD1 (5 bases). Trimming stripped 5 bases from V and 3 bases from J, with 14 bases between. This CDR3 has 14 amino acids. CDR1 and CDR2 (germline): SGHAT, FQDESV (reference sequence).